One sample yielded the 5 T cell receptor beta chains listed below, sequenced in a study of T cell responses to AZD1222 COVID-19 vaccine. Libraries were prepared by immunoSEQ multiplex PCR; TCRdb keeps only in-frame clonotypes and omits some of them. The table includes approximately 52,000 clones, about nine tenths detected once. The sequenced sample was peripheral blood, obtained 28 days after the second AZD1222 dose. The receptors were gathered from an adult who received the AZD1222 COVID-19 vaccine.

This clone has a handful of counts. This CDR3 reads CASNRDLYGYTF. CDR3 DNA: TGTGCCAGCAACCGGGACCTCTATGGCTACACCTTC. This sequence joins TRBV5-6 and TRBJ1-2; D perhaps matches TRBD1 (5 bases). V lost 6 bases to trimming and J lost 4 bases, with 10 bases between them. This CDR3 contains 12 residues. Germline V gives CDR1 SGHDT, CDR2 YYEEEE.

The chain combines TRBV28 with TRBJ2-2, with D unclear. CDR1 and CDR2 (germline): MDHEN, SYDVKM. This CDR3 has 15 amino acids. The V end was cut by 4 bases, the J end by 4 bases, with 13 bases between. The CDR3 DNA reads as TGTGCCAGCAGTTCCCCCAAGCGTCGCACCGGGGAGCTGTTTTTT. Translation: CASSSPKRRTGELFF.

This rearrangement joins TRBV10-3 to TRBJ1-3; no reliable D call. This CDR3 region has 15 residues. V gave up 5 bases and J gave up 0 bases, with 11 bases separating them. CDR1 is ENHRY, CDR2 SYGVKD, per germline. CDR3 region: CAISSGGGSGNTIYF. As DNA, the CDR3 is TGTGCCATCAGTTCCGGAGGCGGCTCTGGAAACACCATATATTTT.

This clone was counted a single time. This chain connects TRBV9 to TRBJ1-6; D possibly corresponds to TRBD1 (5 bases). Between the trimmed V and J ends, which lost 0 bases and 6 bases, there was a span of 10 bases. Germline CDR1 is SGDLS and CDR2 is YYNGEE. The CDR3 spans 15 residues. The CDR3 protein is CASSVGGTANSPLHF. The CDR3, as DNA: TGTGCCAGCAGCGTAGGCGGGACGGCTAATTCACCCCTCCACTTT. The full variable domain, its missing parts supplied by reference TRBV9 and TRBJ1-6, is DSGVTQTPKHLITATGQRVTLRCSPRSGDLSVYWYQQSLDQGLQFLIQYYNGEERAKGNILERFSAQQFPDLHSELNLSSLELGDSALYFCASSVGGTANSPLHFGNGTRLTVT.

The V and J genes are TRBV7-2 and TRBJ2-5; TRBD1 agrees at 9 bases. This CDR3 is 16 amino acids long. After removal of 5 bases from V and 1 base from J, the junction contained 8 bases not matched to a gene. Germline values: CDR1 SGHTA, CDR2 FQGNSA. The CDR3 loop is CASSARTGATQETQYF. In DNA, the CDR3 is TGTGCCAGCAGCGCCCGGACAGGGGCCACCCAAGAGACCCAGTACTTC.